Each of the 9 T cell receptor beta chains below was sequenced from the same sample in a study of PD-L1 blockade in urothelial cancer. Described time point: pretreatment peripheral blood. TCRdb's copy holds only in-frame clones and misses some; the assay was immunoSEQ multiplex PCR. The sample has some 71,000 clones, 85% seen once. Sequencing was performed on PBMCs, taken around atezolizumab (anti-PD-L1) treatment. The receptors come from a man between 40 and 49 years old with urothelial cancer.

J is TRBJ2-2 and V is TRBV5-6; 11 bases match TRBD2. Trimming took 3 bases from V and 11 from J; bases not matched to a gene: 12. The CDR3 runs 16 residues. The germline V gene encodes CDR1 SGHDT and CDR2 YYEEEE. The CDR3 here is CASSSTSGRPTGELFF. The CDR3 DNA is TGTGCCAGCAGCTCTACTAGCGGGAGACCAACGGGTGAGCTGTTTTTT.

The chain recombines TRBV19 with TRBJ2-2; 7 nucleotides line up with TRBD1. The CDR3 sequence is 15 residues long. Germline assignment: CDR1 LNHDA and CDR2 SQIVND (reference sequence). V was clipped by 7 bases and J by 7 bases; unmatched bases: 12. CDR3 in DNA: TGTGCCAGTAAACAAACAGGGGCGCAGAACGGGGAGCTGTTTTTT. Translation gives CASKQTGAQNGELFF.

CDR3 coding DNA: TGTGCCAGCAGCCCCGGGGGGAGGCTCTCCGAGCAGTACTTC. Its protein product is CASSPGGRLSEQYF. V and J are TRBV7-8 and TRBJ2-7; 7 nucleotides agree with TRBD2. The germline V gene encodes CDR1 SGHVS and CDR2 FQNEAQ. The CDR3 has 14 residues. V lost 5 bases and J lost 6; bases outside the gene matches: 10. Based on the CDR3 plus reference TRBV7-8 and TRBJ2-7, the full variable domain is GAGVSQSPRYKVAKRGQDVALRCDPISGHVSLFWYQQALGQGPEFLTYFQNEAQLDKSGLPSDRFFAERPEGSVSTLKIQRTQQEDSAVYLCASSPGGRLSEQYFGPGTRLTVT.

The V gene is TRBV5-1, the J gene TRBJ2-7; 15 bases match TRBD2. The germline CDR1 and CDR2 sequences are SGHRS and YFSETQ. J gave up 7 bases and V 5 bases, and 7 bases lay outside the gene matches. This CDR3 comprises 15 residues. The CDR3 coding sequence is TGCGCCAGCAGGTCGGGACTAGCGGGAGGTTGGGAGCAGTACTTC. This translates into CASRSGLAGGWEQYF. The variable domain in full, completed from reference TRBV5-1 and TRBJ2-7, reads KAGVTQTPRYLIKTRGQQVTLSCSPISGHRSVSWYQQTPGQGLQFLFEYFSETQRNKGNFPGRFSGRQFSNSRSEMNVSTLELGDSALYLCASRSGLAGGWEQYFGPGTRLTVT.

The V gene is TRBV27, the J gene TRBJ2-1; D is ambiguous. The germline gives CDR1 MNHEY, CDR2 SMNVEV (reference sequence). Trimming took 0 bases from V and 5 from J, leaving 5 bases between them. This CDR3 region has 13 residues. CDR3 nucleotide sequence: TGTGCCAGCAGTTTATCGAGGCACAATGAGCAGTTCTTC. The encoded protein is CASSLSRHNEQFF.

V is TRBV30 and J is TRBJ2-3; 13 positions match TRBD2. V dropped 2 bases and J dropped 9; count of bases not matched to a gene: 5. The germline V gene encodes CDR1 GTSNPN and CDR2 SVGIG (reference sequence). The CDR3 covers 14 residues. The CDR3 region has the DNA TGTGCCTGGAGTTGGACTAGCGGGAGAACCACGCAGTATTTT. This codes for CAWSWTSGRTTQYF. The full variable domain, in which reference TRBV30 and TRBJ2-3 provide the parts outside the CDR3, is SQTIHQWPATLVQPVGSPLSLECTVEGTSNPNLYWYRQAAGRGLQLLFYSVGIGQISSEVPQNLSASRPQDRQFILSSKKLLLSDSGFYLCAWSWTSGRTTQYFGPGTRLTVL.

The J gene is TRBJ2-1, the V gene TRBV18; TRBD2 matches at 7 bases. CDR3 size: 14 residues. Losses at the gene ends were 10 bases for V and 9 bases for J; bases not matched to a gene: 15. Germline V gives CDR1 KGHSH, CDR2 LQKENI. CDR3 nucleotides: TGTGCCACCCACGGGGGGTTGTTAGAGAGTGAGCAGTTCTTC. It translates to CATHGGLLESEQFF.

This sequence joins TRBV15 and TRBJ1-2; a possible D gene is TRBD1 (6 bases). CDR3 length equals 13 residues. Germline V lookup: CDR1 LNHNV, CDR2 YYDKDF (reference sequence). The V and J ends lost 3 bases and 7 bases respectively, with 12 bases between them. The chain's CDR3 is CATSSDRKRGYTF. DNA for the CDR3: TGTGCCACCAGCAGTGACAGGAAGCGTGGCTACACCTTC. Drawing the rest from reference TRBV15 and TRBJ1-2, the complete variable domain is DAMVIQNPRYQVTQFGKPVTLSCSQTLNHNVMYWYQQKSSQAPKLLFHYYDKDFNNEADTPDNFQSRRPNTSFCFLDIRSPGLGDTAMYLCATSSDRKRGYTFGSGTRLTVV.

J is TRBJ2-7 and V is TRBV7-9; D perhaps matches TRBD2 (6 bases). Looked up from germline, CDR1 is SEHNR and CDR2 is FQNEAQ (reference sequence). The CDR3 spans 17 residues. Trimming pared 5 bases from V and 0 bases from J, leaving 20 bases between. CDR3: CASSPGLTQTHSYEQYF. The CDR3 DNA is TGTGCCAGCAGCCCCGGACTAACCCAGACCCACTCCTACGAGCAGTACTTC.